These 5 T cell receptor beta chains were sequenced from one sample in a study of T cells in Graves' hyperthyroidism and ophthalmopathy. TCR beta CDR3 regions were amplified from RNA transcripts. An initial round of RT-PCR targeting the TCR CDR3 relied on the HTBI primer set. Using its own MiXCR run on the multiplex PCR reads, TCRdb lists one record per CDR3 protein. The sample consists of about 50,000 distinct CDR3 sequences, 49% of them appearing once. Sequencing was performed on peripheral blood or thyroid tissue (not recorded which). The source is a woman aged 45-60 years with Graves' hyperthyroidism.

The CDR3 sequence is CASSTGGDNSPLHF. The DNA of the CDR3 is TGTGCCAGCAGCACAGGGGGGGATAATTCACCCCTCCACTTT. This chain links TRBV2 with TRBJ1-6, with 8 bases aligning to TRBD1. Germline-derived CDR1 and CDR2 are SNHLY and FYNNEI. V trimming: 6 bases; J trimming: 5 bases; junction bases outside the gene matches: 3. The CDR3 is made up of 14 amino acids.

This clonotype came up once. The chain combines TRBV10-2 with TRBJ1-2; D possibly corresponds to TRBD1 (6 bases). CDR1 WSHSY and CDR2 SAAADI come from the germline V gene. CDR3 size: 13 residues. V shed 5 bases and J shed 0 bases, with 7 bases lying between them. The CDR3 here is CASSYRANYGYTF. DNA of the CDR3: TGCGCCAGCAGTTACAGGGCTAACTATGGCTACACCTTC.

This sequence joins TRBV10-3 and TRBJ1-2; TRBD1 agrees at 10 bases. The CDR3 has 15 amino acids. V lost 4 bases, J lost 4 bases, and 6 bases stayed unmatched. Germline values: CDR1 ENHRY, CDR2 SYGVKD. The CDR3 sequence: CAISGPGQGTYGYTF. As DNA, the CDR3 is TGTGCCATCAGTGGACCGGGACAGGGGACCTATGGCTACACCTTC.

This clonotype was counted only a few times. Given a much more abundant clone one base away, this may be a read error. This chain uses TRBV29-1 with TRBJ1-1; no definite D call. CDR1 is SQVTM, CDR2 ANQGSEA, per germline. The V end lost 7 bases, the J end lost 1 base, and 7 bases lay between the germline ends. The CDR3 length is 11 residues. CDR3 region: CSADENTEAFF. The CDR3 DNA follows: TGCAGCGCCGACGAGAACACTGAAGCTTTCTTT.

This clonotype was seen many times. The rearrangement uses TRBV13 and TRBJ2-7; D call uncertain. CDR3 length: 13 residues. The V gene's germline CDR1 is PRHDT and CDR2 FYEKMQ (reference sequence). Trimming removed 3 bases at V and 4 bases at J, with 10 bases between. Here the CDR3 reads CASSFAPGYEQYF. The CDR3 nucleotides read TGTGCCAGCAGCTTCGCTCCAGGATACGAGCAGTACTTC.